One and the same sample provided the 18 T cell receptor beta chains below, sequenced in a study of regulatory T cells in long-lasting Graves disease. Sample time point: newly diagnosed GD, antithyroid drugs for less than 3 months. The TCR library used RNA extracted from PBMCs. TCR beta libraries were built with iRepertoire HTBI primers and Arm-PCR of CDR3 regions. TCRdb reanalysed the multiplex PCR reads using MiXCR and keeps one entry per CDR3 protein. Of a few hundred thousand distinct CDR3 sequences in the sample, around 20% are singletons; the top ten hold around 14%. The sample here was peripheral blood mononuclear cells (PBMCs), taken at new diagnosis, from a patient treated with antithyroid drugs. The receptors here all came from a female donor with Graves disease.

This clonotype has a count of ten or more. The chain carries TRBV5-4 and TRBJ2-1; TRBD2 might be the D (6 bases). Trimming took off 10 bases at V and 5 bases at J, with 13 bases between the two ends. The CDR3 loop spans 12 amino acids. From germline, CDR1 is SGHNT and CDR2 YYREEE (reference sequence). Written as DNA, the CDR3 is TGTGCCGGAATAGCGGATAACAATGAGCAGTTCTTC. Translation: CAGIADNNEQFF.

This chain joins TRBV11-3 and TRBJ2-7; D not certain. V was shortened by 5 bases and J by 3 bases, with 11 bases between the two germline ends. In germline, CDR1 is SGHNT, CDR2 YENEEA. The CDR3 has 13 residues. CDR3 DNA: TGTGCCAGCAGCGTATTGGACGGCTACGAGCAGTACTTC. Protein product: CASSVLDGYEQYF.

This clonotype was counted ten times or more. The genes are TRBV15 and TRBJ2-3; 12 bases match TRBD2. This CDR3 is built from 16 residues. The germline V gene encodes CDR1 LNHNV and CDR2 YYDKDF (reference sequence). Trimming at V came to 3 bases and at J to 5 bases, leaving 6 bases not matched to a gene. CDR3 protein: CATSRTSGGSRDTQYF. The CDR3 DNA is TGTGCCACCAGCAGGACTAGCGGGGGATCTCGAGATACGCAGTATTTT.

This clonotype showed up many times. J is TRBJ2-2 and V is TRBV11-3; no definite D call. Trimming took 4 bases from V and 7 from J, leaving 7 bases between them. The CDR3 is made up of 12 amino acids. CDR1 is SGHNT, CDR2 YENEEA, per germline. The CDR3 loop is CASSSRFGELFF. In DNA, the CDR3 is TGTGCCAGCAGCTCCCGTTTCGGGGAGCTGTTTTTT.

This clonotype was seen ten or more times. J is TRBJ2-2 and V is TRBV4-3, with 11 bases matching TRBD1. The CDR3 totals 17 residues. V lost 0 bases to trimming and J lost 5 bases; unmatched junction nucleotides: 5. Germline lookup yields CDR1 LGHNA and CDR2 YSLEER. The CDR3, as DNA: TGCGCCAGCAGCCAAGACGGACAGGGGGCGCGGACCGGGGAGCTGTTTTTT. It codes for CASSQDGQGARTGELFF.

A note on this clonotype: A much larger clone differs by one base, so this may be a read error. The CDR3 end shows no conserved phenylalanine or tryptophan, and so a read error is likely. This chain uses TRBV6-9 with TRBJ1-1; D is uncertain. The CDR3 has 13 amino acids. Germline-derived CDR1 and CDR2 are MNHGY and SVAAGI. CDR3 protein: CASSDTSDTEAFL. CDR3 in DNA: TGCGCCAGCAGTGACACCTCGGACACTGAAGCTTTCCTT.

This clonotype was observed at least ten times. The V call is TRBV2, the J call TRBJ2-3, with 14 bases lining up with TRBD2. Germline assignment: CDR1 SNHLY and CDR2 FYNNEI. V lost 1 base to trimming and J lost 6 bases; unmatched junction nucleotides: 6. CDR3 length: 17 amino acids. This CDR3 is CASSEEQGLAGADTQYF. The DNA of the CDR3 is TGTGCCAGCAGTGAAGAACAGGGACTAGCGGGGGCGGATACGCAGTATTTT.

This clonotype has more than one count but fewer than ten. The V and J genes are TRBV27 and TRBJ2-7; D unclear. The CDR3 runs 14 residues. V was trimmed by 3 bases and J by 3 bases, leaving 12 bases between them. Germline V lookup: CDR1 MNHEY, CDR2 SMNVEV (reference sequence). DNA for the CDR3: TGTGCCAGCAGTTTTAAGAGGTCGGGCTACGAGCAGTACTTC. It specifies CASSFKRSGYEQYF.

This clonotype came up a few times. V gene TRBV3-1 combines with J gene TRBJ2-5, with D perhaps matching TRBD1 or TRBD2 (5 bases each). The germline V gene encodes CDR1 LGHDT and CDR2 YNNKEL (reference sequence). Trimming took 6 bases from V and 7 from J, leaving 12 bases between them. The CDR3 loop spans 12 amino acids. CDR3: CASSPGDATQYF. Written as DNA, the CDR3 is TGTGCCAGCAGTCCCGGGGACGCGACCCAGTACTTC.

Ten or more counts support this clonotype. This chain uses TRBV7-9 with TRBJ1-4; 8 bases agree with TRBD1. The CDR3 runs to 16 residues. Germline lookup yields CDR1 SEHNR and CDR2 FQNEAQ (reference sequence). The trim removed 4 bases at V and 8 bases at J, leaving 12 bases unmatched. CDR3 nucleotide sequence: TGTGCCAGCAGCTCCTGGACAGGGTTAAGGTCGGAAAAACTGTTTTTT. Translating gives CASSSWTGLRSEKLFF.

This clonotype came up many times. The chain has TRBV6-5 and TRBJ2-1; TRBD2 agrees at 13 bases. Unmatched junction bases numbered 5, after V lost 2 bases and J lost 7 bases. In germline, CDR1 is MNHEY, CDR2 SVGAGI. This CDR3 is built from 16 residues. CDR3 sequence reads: CASSYRTSGGPNEQFF. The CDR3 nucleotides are TGTGCCAGCAGTTACCGGACTAGCGGGGGACCGAATGAGCAGTTCTTC.

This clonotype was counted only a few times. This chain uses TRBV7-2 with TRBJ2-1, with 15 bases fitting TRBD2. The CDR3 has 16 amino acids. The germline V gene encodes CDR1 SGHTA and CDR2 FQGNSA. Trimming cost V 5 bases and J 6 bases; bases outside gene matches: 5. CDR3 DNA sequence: TGTGCCAGCAGCGACCGGACTAGCGGGAGGGGCAATGAGCAGTTCTTC. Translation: CASSDRTSGRGNEQFF.

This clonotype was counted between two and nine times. CDR3 nucleotides: TGTGCCAGCAGCGTAGACGAGGCCCTAGCGGGAGTTTCCCCAGATACGCAGTATTTT. Amino acid sequence: CASSVDEALAGVSPDTQYF. The V gene is TRBV9, the J gene TRBJ2-3, with 10 bases that match TRBD2. The CDR3 has 19 residues. J was trimmed by 4 bases and V by 0 bases; bases with no gene match: 14. The germline gives CDR1 SGDLS, CDR2 YYNGEE.

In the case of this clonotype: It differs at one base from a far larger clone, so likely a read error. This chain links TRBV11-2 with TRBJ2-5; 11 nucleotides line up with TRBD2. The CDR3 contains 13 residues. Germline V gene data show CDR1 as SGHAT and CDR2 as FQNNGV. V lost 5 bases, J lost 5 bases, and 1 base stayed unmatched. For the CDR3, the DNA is TGTGCCAGCAGCCGGACTAGCGGGGAGACCCAGTACTTC. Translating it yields CASSRTSGETQYF.

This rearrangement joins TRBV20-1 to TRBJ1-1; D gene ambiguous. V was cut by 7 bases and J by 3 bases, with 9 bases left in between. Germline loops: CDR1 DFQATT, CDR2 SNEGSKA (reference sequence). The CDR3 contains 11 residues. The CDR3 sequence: CSGKYDTEAFF. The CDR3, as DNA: TGCAGTGGGAAGTATGACACTGAAGCTTTCTTT.

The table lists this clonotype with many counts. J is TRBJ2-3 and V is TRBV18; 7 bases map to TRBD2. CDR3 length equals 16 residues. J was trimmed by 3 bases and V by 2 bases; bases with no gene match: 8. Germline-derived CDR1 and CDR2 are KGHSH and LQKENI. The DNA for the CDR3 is TGTGCCAGCTCACCAGAGGGTTACGGGGGGACAGATACGCAGTATTTT. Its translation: CASSPEGYGGTDTQYF.

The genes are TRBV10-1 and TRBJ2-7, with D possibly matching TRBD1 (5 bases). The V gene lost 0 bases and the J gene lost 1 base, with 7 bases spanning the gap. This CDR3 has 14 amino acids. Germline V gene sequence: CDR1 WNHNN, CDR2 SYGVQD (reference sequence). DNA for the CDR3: TGCGCCAGCAGTGAGTCCCACAGGTCCTACGAGCAGTACTTC. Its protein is CASSESHRSYEQYF.

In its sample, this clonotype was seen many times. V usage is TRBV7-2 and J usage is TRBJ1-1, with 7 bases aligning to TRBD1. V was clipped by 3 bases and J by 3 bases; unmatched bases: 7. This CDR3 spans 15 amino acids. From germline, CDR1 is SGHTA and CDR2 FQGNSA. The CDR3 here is CASSFTGTDYTEAFF. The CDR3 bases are TGTGCCAGCAGCTTTACTGGGACAGACTACACTGAAGCTTTCTTT.